This T cell receptor (beta chain) was captured in a study of T cells in Graves' hyperthyroidism and ophthalmopathy. Deletions cut 6 bases from V and 1 base from J, with 11 bases between. The CDR3 has 14 residues. Per germline, CDR1 MDHEN and CDR2 SYDVKM. RNA transcripts provided the source from which TCR beta CDR3 regions were amplified. The TCR CDR3 first-round RT-PCR relied on the HTBI primer set. TCRdb used MiXCR to reprocess the multiplex PCR reads, holding one entry per CDR3 protein. The sample consists of roughly 580,000 distinct CDR3 sequences, about 15% of them appearing once. This clonotype was counted only a few times. Since a much larger clone is just one base distant, this may be a read error.

V gene TRBV28 combines with J gene TRBJ2-3; D remains ambiguous. Sequenced material: blood. The receptor comes from a woman aged 25 to 39 with Graves' hyperthyroidism that later progressed to Graves' ophthalmopathy. The CDR3 coding sequence is TGTGCCAGCAGCTCCCTGGGCGGCACAGATACGCAGTATTTT. Its protein product is CASSSLGGTDTQYF.